Below are 12 T cell receptor beta chains sequenced from a single sample in a study of blood T cell repertoires in COVID-19. Method: immunoSEQ multiplex PCR; TCRdb's copy keeps in-frame clones and lacks some. This table holds some 200,000 clones, about 78% found once. The sequenced sample was peripheral blood. All receptors come from a woman aged 45 to 65 with active or convalescent COVID-19.

The V gene is TRBV19, the J gene TRBJ1-5, with D perhaps matching TRBD1 (5 bases). This CDR3 is 15 amino acids long. Trimming took off 6 bases at V and 0 bases at J, with 12 bases between the two ends. The germline V gene has CDR1 LNHDA and CDR2 SQIVND (reference sequence). CDR3 protein: CASSPGGYSNQPQHF. DNA for the CDR3: TGTGCCAGTAGCCCCGGGGGATATAGCAATCAGCCCCAGCATTTT.

The V gene is TRBV5-5, the J gene TRBJ2-1; D is perhaps TRBD1 (5 bases). The CDR3 is 13 amino acids. Trimming stripped 2 bases from V and 4 bases from J, with 7 bases between. Germline-derived CDR1 and CDR2 are SGHKS and YYEKEE (reference sequence). CDR3 sequence reads: CASSFQGYNEQFF. The CDR3 nucleotides read TGTGCCAGCAGCTTCCAGGGTTACAATGAGCAGTTCTTC.

The chain employs TRBV30 and TRBJ2-2, with a possible D match to TRBD1 (5 bases). The CDR3 loop spans 14 amino acids. Trimming took off 2 bases at V and 3 bases at J, with 10 bases between the two ends. The germline V gene has CDR1 GTSNPN and CDR2 SVGIG (reference sequence). Written as DNA, the CDR3 is TGTGCCTGGAGTTTAGGGGATTACACCGGGGAGCTGTTTTTT. Translated: CAWSLGDYTGELFF.

This clone has a count of ten or more. The V gene is TRBV7-9, the J gene TRBJ2-7, with D hard to call. Trimming left V 7 bases short and J 3 bases short, with 10 bases between. Germline V gene data show CDR1 as SEHNR and CDR2 as FQNEAQ (reference sequence). This CDR3 has 12 residues. The CDR3: CASIKDGYEQYF. CDR3 DNA sequence: TGTGCCAGCATCAAAGACGGCTACGAGCAGTACTTC.

The V call is TRBV13, the J call TRBJ2-5; TRBD2 agrees at 8 bases. This CDR3 contains 15 residues. V lost 5 bases, J lost 5 bases, and 10 bases stayed unmatched. Germline loops: CDR1 PRHDT, CDR2 FYEKMQ (reference sequence). The CDR3: CASSPRGGGSETQYF. The CDR3 DNA reads as TGTGCCAGCAGCCCTCGGGGGGGAGGGTCGGAGACCCAGTACTTC.

This clone appeared once. V usage is TRBV5-1 and J usage is TRBJ2-2, with a tentative D call TRBD2 (5 bases). Germline CDR1 and CDR2: SGHRS and YFSETQ. Trimming cost V 4 bases and J 0 bases, with 13 bases left between them. This CDR3 has 16 residues. CDR3 nucleotides: TGCGCCAGCAGCCCGAGACCCGGGACGAACACCGGGGAGCTGTTTTTT. Amino acid sequence: CASSPRPGTNTGELFF.

V gene TRBV30 combines with J gene TRBJ2-7, with 12 positions matching TRBD2. The CDR3 is 13 residues long. The trim removed 8 bases at V and 5 bases at J, leaving 7 bases unmatched. Germline assignment: CDR1 GTSNPN and CDR2 SVGIG (reference sequence). In nucleotides, the CDR3 is TGTGCCGGATCTAGCGGGGGGGGTCACGAGCAGTACTTC. This sequence encodes CAGSSGGGHEQYF.

This clone was counted between two and nine times. The genes are TRBV4-2 and TRBJ2-1; a weak D match, TRBD1 (5 bases). The CDR3 has 16 residues. Trimming removed 0 bases at V and 5 bases at J, with 14 bases between. Germline assignment: CDR1 LGHNA and CDR2 YNFKEQ. The CDR3 coding sequence is TGTGCCAGCAGCCAAGAAGGCTGGGGCAGTAACAATGAGCAGTTCTTC. This encodes CASSQEGWGSNNEQFF.

The chain carries TRBV5-6 and TRBJ1-3; D unresolved. The germline CDR1 and CDR2 sequences are SGHDT and YYEEEE. V lost 0 bases, J lost 4 bases, and 5 bases lay in between. The CDR3 length is 13 residues. The CDR3 sequence: CASSLGRGNTIYF. The CDR3 region has the DNA TGTGCCAGCAGCTTGGGTCGGGGAAACACCATATATTTT. The variable domain in full, with the rest retrieved from reference TRBV5-6 and TRBJ1-3, is DAGVTQSPTHLIKTRGQQVTLRCSPKSGHDTVSWYQQALGQGPQFIFQYYEEEERQRGNFPDRFSGHQFPNYSSELNVNALLLGDSALYLCASSLGRGNTIYFGEGSWLTVV.

The J gene is TRBJ1-4, the V gene TRBV11-2, with D maybe TRBD1 (6 bases). Germline CDR1 SGHAT, CDR2 FQNNGV. V shed 5 bases and J shed 8 bases, with 15 bases lying between them. The CDR3 covers 14 residues. CDR3 coding DNA: TGTGCCAGCAGCCCAGGGGACCTAAGGGAAAAACTGTTTTTT. Translating it yields CASSPGDLREKLFF.

This clone was counted between two and nine times. This chain links TRBV6-5 with TRBJ1-1, with D perhaps matching TRBD1 (6 bases). In germline, CDR1 is MNHEY, CDR2 SVGAGI. CDR3 size: 12 residues. V lost 8 bases and J lost 0, with 7 bases in between. The CDR3 here is CASGTMNTEAFF. The CDR3 DNA follows: TGTGCCAGCGGGACAATGAACACTGAAGCTTTCTTT.

This clone has a handful of counts. The chain combines TRBV7-3 with TRBJ1-5; D not certain. CDR3 size: 13 residues. V was pared by 6 bases and J by 3 bases, with 9 bases between. The V gene's germline CDR1 is SGHTA and CDR2 FQGTGA. CDR3 loop: CASSLELNQPQHF. CDR3 nucleotide sequence: TGTGCCAGCAGTTTAGAACTCAATCAGCCCCAGCATTTT.